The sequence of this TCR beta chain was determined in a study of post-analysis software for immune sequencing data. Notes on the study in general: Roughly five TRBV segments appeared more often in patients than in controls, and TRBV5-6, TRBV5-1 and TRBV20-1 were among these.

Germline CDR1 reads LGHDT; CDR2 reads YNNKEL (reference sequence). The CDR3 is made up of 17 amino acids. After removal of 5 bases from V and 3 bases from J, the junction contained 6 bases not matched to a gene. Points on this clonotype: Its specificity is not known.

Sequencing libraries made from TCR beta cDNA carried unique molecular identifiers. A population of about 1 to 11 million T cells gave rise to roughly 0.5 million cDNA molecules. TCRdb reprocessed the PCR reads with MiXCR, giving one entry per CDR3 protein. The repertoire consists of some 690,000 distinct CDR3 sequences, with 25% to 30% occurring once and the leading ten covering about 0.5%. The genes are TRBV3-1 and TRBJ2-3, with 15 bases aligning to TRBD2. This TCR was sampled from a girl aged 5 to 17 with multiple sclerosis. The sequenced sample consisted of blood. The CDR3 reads CASSKGLAGGSTDTQYF. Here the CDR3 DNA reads TGTGCCAGCAGCAAGGGACTAGCGGGAGGTTCGACAGATACGCAGTATTTT.